This passage covers 18 T cell receptor beta chains from one sample sequenced in a study of beta chain features in type 1 diabetes. Study observations and caveats: In every one of the four CD4+ subsets, TCRB CDR3s were moderately but significantly shorter in Type 1 diabetes patients.

Antigen specificity for these receptors is unknown. Every isolated RNA sample was fully reverse transcribed, so sequencing captured expressed TCRB transcripts. Clones were read by immunoSEQ multiplex PCR, and TCRdb kept only the in-frame ones, dropping some. The sample lists around 600,000 clones; 9.5% to 15% were seen once. Sequenced sample: naive CD4+ T cells from blood. The source is a young man with type 1 diabetes.

This clone showed up just a few times. The chain has TRBV5-4 and TRBJ1-3; D not certain. With 9 bases removed from V and 4 bases from J, the gap between germline ends came to 8 bases. Germline-derived CDR1 and CDR2 are SGHNT and YYREEE (reference sequence). The CDR3 sequence is 11 residues long. CDR3: CATTTGNTIYF. The DNA of the CDR3 is TGTGCCACCACCACCGGAAACACCATATATTTT.

This rearrangement joins TRBV4-2 to TRBJ1-2; D possibly corresponds to TRBD1 (6 bases). Germline values: CDR1 LGHNA, CDR2 YNFKEQ. Trimming took off 0 bases at V and 3 bases at J, with 11 bases between the two ends. CDR3 length equals 15 residues. Here the CDR3 reads CASSQDKGGHYGYTF. The CDR3 DNA reads as TGTGCCAGCAGCCAAGACAAGGGGGGGCACTATGGCTACACCTTC.

The J gene is TRBJ2-2, the V gene TRBV9; D gene uncertain. Germline loops: CDR1 SGDLS, CDR2 YYNGEE. The CDR3 length is 16 residues. Deletions cut 4 bases from V and 0 bases from J, with 13 bases between. The CDR3 DNA follows: TGTGCCAGCAGCCCTCTCACCTTGTCGAACACCGGGGAGCTGTTTTTT. Translation gives CASSPLTLSNTGELFF.

This rearrangement joins TRBV6-5 to TRBJ2-6; D is possibly TRBD2 (5 bases). This CDR3 is built from 15 residues. V lost 6 bases and J lost 3, with 12 bases in between. From germline, CDR1 is MNHEY and CDR2 SVGAGI. The CDR3 nucleotides are TGTGCCAGCAGCCCAGAGGGCTTTGGGGCCAACGTCCTGACTTTC. Translation gives CASSPEGFGANVLTF.

Concerning this clone itself: An end of the junction differs from the germline gene, which may be a read error. The gene calls are TRBV14 and TRBJ2-7; D is possibly TRBD1 (6 bases). Germline V CDR1 and CDR2: SGHDN, FVKESK. The CDR3 is 12 residues long. The CDR3 loop reads CASSQARAGVNF. CDR3 bases: TGTGCCAGCAGCCAAGCCCGGGCAGGGGTGAACTTC.

This clone has a handful of counts. This chain joins TRBV29-1 and TRBJ1-1, with a possible D match to TRBD1 (5 bases). Trimming removed 5 bases from V and 0 bases from J, with 13 bases in between. The germline CDR1 and CDR2 sequences are SQVTM and ANQGSEA. The CDR3 spans 14 residues. The CDR3 DNA sequence: TGCAGCGTTCGGGGGAGGTACATGAACACTGAAGCTTTCTTT. It translates to CSVRGRYMNTEAFF.

This clone has more than one count but fewer than ten. This chain links TRBV30 with TRBJ2-1; 10 nucleotides match TRBD2. J lost 6 bases, V lost 1 base, and 9 bases had no gene match. Germline CDR1 reads GTSNPN; CDR2 reads SVGIG (reference sequence). The CDR3 is made up of 16 amino acids. CDR3 residues: CAWSEVAGGLFNEQFF. The CDR3 DNA sequence: TGTGCCTGGAGTGAGGTAGCGGGGGGCCTATTCAATGAGCAGTTCTTC.

This clone showed up just a few times. The chain has TRBV28 and TRBJ2-7; D not resolved. Germline V gene sequence: CDR1 MDHEN, CDR2 SYDVKM. V was pared by 9 bases and J by 2 bases, with 5 bases between. The length of the CDR3 is 10 residues. This chain's CDR3 is CARRTYEQYF. The CDR3 DNA reads TGTGCCAGGCGGACCTACGAGCAGTACTTC.

This chain uses TRBV6-6 with TRBJ2-5, with D tentatively TRBD1 (5 bases). Germline V lookup: CDR1 MNHNY, CDR2 SVGAGI (reference sequence). Trimming took off 7 bases at V and 3 bases at J, with 15 bases between the two ends. The CDR3 length is 14 residues. CDR3 sequence reads: CASTVAGWEETQYF. The DNA for the CDR3 is TGTGCCAGCACCGTTGCAGGGTGGGAAGAGACCCAGTACTTC.

This clone was detected only a few times. This chain joins TRBV29-1 and TRBJ1-2, with 11 bases that match TRBD1. Germline V gives CDR1 SQVTM, CDR2 ANQGSEA. This CDR3 is built from 15 residues. With 3 bases clipped from V and 7 bases from J, the junction kept 10 bases outside the gene matches. Written as DNA, the CDR3 is TGCAGCGTTGATGGGACGTGGACAGGGGGCTTTGGCTACACCTTC. Amino acid sequence: CSVDGTWTGGFGYTF.

The chain uses TRBV28 and TRBJ1-2; a possible D gene is TRBD1 (5 bases). V shed 6 bases and J shed 1 base, with 21 bases lying between them. CDR3 length: 17 amino acids. The V gene's germline CDR1 is MDHEN and CDR2 SYDVKM. CDR3 protein: CASRKRAGGTFNYGYTF. The CDR3, as DNA: TGTGCCAGCAGGAAAAGGGCCGGGGGGACCTTTAACTATGGCTACACCTTC.

This clone came up a few times. The chain is built from TRBV29-1 and TRBJ1-5; 7 bases match TRBD1. V lost 6 bases, J lost 4 bases, and 9 bases stayed unmatched. Germline CDR1 is SQVTM and CDR2 is ANQGSEA. The CDR3 extends over 14 amino acids. The CDR3 coding sequence is TGCAGCGTAGCGACCGGGACAGTGAATCAGCCCCAGCATTTT. Encoded protein: CSVATGTVNQPQHF.

This clone came up a few times. The chain combines TRBV29-1 with TRBJ2-3; D remains ambiguous. V lost 0 bases and J 13 bases, leaving 17 bases between the germline ends. Germline V gene lookup returns CDR1 SQVTM and CDR2 ANQGSEA. The CDR3 has 13 amino acids. CDR3 loop: CSVEEKRQAGEYF. DNA for the CDR3: TGCAGCGTTGAAGAAAAACGGCAGGCCGGCGAGTATTTT.

This chain joins TRBV7-3 and TRBJ2-7; TRBD1 matches 10 bases. With 5 bases clipped from V and 4 bases from J, the junction kept 2 bases outside the gene matches. The germline gives CDR1 SGHTA, CDR2 FQGTGA. The CDR3 runs 13 residues. The CDR3 DNA reads TGTGCCAGCAGCCGGGACAGGGGTTACGAGCAGTACTTC. Its protein is CASSRDRGYEQYF.

This clone was seen more than once but under ten times. The chain is built from TRBV7-2 and TRBJ1-2; D may be TRBD1 (6 bases). Germline V gene lookup returns CDR1 SGHTA and CDR2 FQGNSA. V lost 5 bases and J lost 6, with 13 bases in between. This CDR3 has 13 residues. DNA for the CDR3: TGTGCCAGCAGCACCGGGACAAACAATGGCTACACCTTC. This sequence encodes CASSTGTNNGYTF.

The chain joins TRBV7-9 to TRBJ1-5; no reliable D call. The CDR3 extends over 12 amino acids. Per germline, CDR1 SEHNR and CDR2 FQNEAQ (reference sequence). The V and J ends lost 6 bases and 5 bases respectively, with 8 bases between them. The CDR3, as DNA: TGTGCCAGCAGGGACGGAGATCAGCCCCAGCATTTT. Translation: CASRDGDQPQHF.

In its sample, this clone was seen a few times. The chain combines TRBV7-9 with TRBJ1-5; D is uncertain. The V end was cut by 5 bases, the J end by 0 bases, with 2 bases between. From germline, CDR1 is SEHNR and CDR2 FQNEAQ (reference sequence). The length of the CDR3 is 12 residues. CDR3 loop: CASSNSNQPQHF. The CDR3 DNA reads as TGTGCCAGCAGCAATAGCAATCAGCCCCAGCATTTT.

This clone was seen a few times. The V and J genes are TRBV19 and TRBJ2-2; the match to TRBD2 covers 8 bases. J gave up 7 bases and V 1 base, and 11 bases lay outside the gene matches. Germline V gives CDR1 LNHDA, CDR2 SQIVND (reference sequence). The CDR3 has 17 amino acids. The CDR3 coding sequence is TGTGCCAGTAGTATAGCGGGCGGGGGGCGACTGTACGGGGAGCTGTTTTTT. It yields the protein CASSIAGGGRLYGELFF.